The T cell receptor beta chain under discussion was sequenced for a study of CD8 T cells in ankylosing spondylitis. General study points: There was reportedly significant enrichment of clones that were disease-linked in matched ankylosing spondylitis synovial fluid. Reports of some motif variants in reactive arthritis synovial fluid and blood predate this one.

The CDR3 runs 16 residues. V was trimmed by 2 bases and J by 4 bases, leaving 13 bases between them. Germline V gene sequence: CDR1 SGHKS, CDR2 YYEKEE (reference sequence). Comments on this clonotype: Its antigen is not identified.

Each TCR beta library was made by quantitative 5'-RACE that incorporated molecular barcodes. TCRdb reprocessed the 5' RACE reads via MiXCR and lists one record per CDR3 protein. The data show a few hundred thousand distinct CDR3 sequences, with roughly 10% seen just once and under 7% held by the top ten. This receptor was taken from a male donor with ankylosing spondylitis or in good health (not recorded which). The chain combines TRBV5-5 with TRBJ2-6, with a weak D call TRBD1 (6 bases). Material for sequencing was blood, either unsorted or a sorted T cell fraction (not recorded which). CDR3: CASSLQGISGANVLTF. The CDR3 DNA reads as TGTGCCAGCAGCTTACAGGGTATCTCCGGGGCCAACGTCCTGACTTTC.